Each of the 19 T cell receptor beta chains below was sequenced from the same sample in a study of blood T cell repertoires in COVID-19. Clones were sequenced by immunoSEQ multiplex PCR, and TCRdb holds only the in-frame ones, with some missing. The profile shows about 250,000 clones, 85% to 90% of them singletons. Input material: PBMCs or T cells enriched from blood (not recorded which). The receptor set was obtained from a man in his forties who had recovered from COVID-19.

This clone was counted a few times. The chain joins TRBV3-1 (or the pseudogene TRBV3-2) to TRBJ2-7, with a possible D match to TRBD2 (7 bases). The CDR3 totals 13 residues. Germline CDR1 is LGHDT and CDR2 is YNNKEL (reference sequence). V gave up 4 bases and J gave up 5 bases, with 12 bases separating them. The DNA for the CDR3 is TGTGCCAGCAGCCGACGGGGGGCAGACGAGCAGTACTTC. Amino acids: CASSRRGADEQYF.

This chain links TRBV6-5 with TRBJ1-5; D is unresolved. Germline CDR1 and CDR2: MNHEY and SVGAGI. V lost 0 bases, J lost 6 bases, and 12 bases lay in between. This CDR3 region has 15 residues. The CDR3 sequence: CASSYSPQAGQPQHF. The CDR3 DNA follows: TGTGCCAGCAGTTACTCCCCGCAGGCTGGTCAGCCCCAGCATTTT.

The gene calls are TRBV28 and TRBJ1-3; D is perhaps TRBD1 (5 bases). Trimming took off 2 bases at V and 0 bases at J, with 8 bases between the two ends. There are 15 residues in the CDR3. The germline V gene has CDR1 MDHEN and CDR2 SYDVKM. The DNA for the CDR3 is TGTGCCAGCAGTTTAAGTCAGGGCTCTGGAAACACCATATATTTT. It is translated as CASSLSQGSGNTIYF. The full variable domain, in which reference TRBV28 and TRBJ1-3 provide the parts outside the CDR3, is DVKVTQSSRYLVKRTGEKVFLECVQDMDHENMFWYRQDPGLGLRLIYFSYDVKMKEKGDIPEGYSVSREKKERFSLILESASTNQTSMYLCASSLSQGSGNTIYFGEGSWLTVV.

CDR3 DNA sequence: TGTGCCAGTAGTGCACCGAACAGGGAGCAAGAGACCCAGTACTTC. It is translated as CASSAPNREQETQYF. V gene TRBV19 combines with J gene TRBJ2-5; TRBD1 is a possible D gene (6 bases). The V end was cut by 5 bases, the J end by 2 bases, with 15 bases between. This CDR3 is 15 amino acids long. The germline V gene has CDR1 LNHDA and CDR2 SQIVND (reference sequence).

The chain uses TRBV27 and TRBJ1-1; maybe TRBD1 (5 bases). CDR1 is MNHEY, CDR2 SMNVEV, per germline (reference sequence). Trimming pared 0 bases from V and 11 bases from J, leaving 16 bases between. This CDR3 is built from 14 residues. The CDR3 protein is CASSLSSGRGDAFF. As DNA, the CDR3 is TGTGCCAGCAGTTTATCCTCGGGGAGGGGTGACGCTTTCTTT.

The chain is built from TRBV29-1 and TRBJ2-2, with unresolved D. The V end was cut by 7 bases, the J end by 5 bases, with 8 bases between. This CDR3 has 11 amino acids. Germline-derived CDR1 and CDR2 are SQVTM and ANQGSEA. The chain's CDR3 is CSAGKTGELFF. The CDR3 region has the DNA TGCAGCGCCGGTAAGACCGGGGAGCTGTTTTTT.

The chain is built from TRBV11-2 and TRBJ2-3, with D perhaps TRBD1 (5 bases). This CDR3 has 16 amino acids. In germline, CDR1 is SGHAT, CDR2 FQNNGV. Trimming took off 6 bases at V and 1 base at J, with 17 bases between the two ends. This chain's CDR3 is CASRIYAQQGTDTQYF. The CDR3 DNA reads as TGTGCCAGCAGGATCTACGCCCAACAGGGCACAGATACGCAGTATTTT.

As DNA, the CDR3 is TGTGCCAGCAGTTACGGGGGGATCTATGGCTACACCTTC. Translated, it gives CASSYGGIYGYTF. The genes are TRBV6-5 and TRBJ1-2; D might be TRBD1 (5 bases). The germline gives CDR1 MNHEY, CDR2 SVGAGI. V lost 2 bases and J lost 4, with 8 bases in between. The CDR3 is 13 amino acids.

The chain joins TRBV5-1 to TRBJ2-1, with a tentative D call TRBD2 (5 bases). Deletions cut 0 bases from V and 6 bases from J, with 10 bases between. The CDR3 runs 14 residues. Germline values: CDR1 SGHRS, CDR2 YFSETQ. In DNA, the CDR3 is TGCGCCAGCAGCTTGGGTCCAGGACTCAATGAGCAGTTCTTC. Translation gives CASSLGPGLNEQFF.

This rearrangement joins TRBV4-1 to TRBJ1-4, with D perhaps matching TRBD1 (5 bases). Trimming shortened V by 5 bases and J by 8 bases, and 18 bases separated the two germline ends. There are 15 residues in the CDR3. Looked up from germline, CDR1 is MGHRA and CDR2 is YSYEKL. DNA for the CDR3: TGCGCCAGCAGCTCACCCGGAGGGAGGGGCGAAAAACTGTTTTTT. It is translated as CASSSPGGRGEKLFF.

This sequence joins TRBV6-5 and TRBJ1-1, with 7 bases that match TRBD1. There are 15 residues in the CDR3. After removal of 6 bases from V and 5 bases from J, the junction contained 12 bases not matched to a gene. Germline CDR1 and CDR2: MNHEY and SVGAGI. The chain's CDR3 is CASSKRTTGRTEAFF. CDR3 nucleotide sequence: TGTGCCAGCAGCAAGAGGACGACAGGGAGGACTGAAGCTTTCTTT.

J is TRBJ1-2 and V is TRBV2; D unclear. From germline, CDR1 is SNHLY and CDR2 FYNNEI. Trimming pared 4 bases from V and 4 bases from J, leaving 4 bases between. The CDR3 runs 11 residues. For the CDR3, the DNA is TGTGCCAGCAGTGGTAGCTATGGCTACACCTTC. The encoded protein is CASSGSYGYTF.

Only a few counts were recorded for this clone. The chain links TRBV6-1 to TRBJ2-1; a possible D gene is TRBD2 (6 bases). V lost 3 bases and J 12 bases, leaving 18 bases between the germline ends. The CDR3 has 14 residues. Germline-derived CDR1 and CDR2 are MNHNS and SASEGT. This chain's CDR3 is CASSDGTRAGLQFF. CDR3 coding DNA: TGTGCCAGCAGTGACGGGACCCGAGCGGGTTTGCAGTTCTTC.

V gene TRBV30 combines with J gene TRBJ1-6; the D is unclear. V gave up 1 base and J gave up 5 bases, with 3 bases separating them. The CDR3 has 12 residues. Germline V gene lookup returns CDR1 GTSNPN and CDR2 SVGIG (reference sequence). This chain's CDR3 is CAWSDNNSPLHF. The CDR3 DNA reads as TGTGCCTGGAGTGATAATAATTCACCCCTCCACTTT. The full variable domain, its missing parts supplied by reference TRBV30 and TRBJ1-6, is SQTIHQWPATLVQPVGSPLSLECTVEGTSNPNLYWYRQAAGRGLQLLFYSVGIGQISSEVPQNLSASRPQDRQFILSSKKLLLSDSGFYLCAWSDNNSPLHFGNGTRLTVT.

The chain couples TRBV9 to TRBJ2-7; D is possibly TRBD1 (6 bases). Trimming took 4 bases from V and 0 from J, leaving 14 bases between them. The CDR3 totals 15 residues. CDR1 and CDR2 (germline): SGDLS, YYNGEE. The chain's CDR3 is CASSPGTIGSYEQYF. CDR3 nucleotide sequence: TGTGCCAGCAGCCCTGGGACAATCGGCTCCTACGAGCAGTACTTC.

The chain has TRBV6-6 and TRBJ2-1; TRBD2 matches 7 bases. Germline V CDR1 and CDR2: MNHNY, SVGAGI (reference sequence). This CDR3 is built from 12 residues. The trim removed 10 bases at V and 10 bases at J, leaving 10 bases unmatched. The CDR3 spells CAIGGTIFEQFF. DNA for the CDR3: TGTGCCATCGGAGGGACTATCTTCGAGCAGTTCTTC.

CDR3 in DNA: TGTGCCAGCAGTTCAACAGGGTCTGGAAACACCATATATTTT. Translated: CASSSTGSGNTIYF. V gene TRBV28 combines with J gene TRBJ1-3; weak D call: TRBD1 (6 bases). The V gene lost 4 bases and the J gene lost 1 base, with 8 bases spanning the gap. The CDR3 totals 14 residues. The germline V gene has CDR1 MDHEN and CDR2 SYDVKM.

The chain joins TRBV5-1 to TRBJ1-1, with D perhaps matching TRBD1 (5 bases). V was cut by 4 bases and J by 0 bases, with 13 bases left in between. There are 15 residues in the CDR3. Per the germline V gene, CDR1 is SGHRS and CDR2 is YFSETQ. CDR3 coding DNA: TGCGCCAGCAGCCAAGATAAGGGGATGAACACTGAAGCTTTCTTT. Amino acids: CASSQDKGMNTEAFF.

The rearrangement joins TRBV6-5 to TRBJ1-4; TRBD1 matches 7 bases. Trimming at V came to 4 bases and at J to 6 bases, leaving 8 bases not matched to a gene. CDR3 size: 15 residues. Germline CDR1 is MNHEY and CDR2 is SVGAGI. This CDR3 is CASSWTGPRDEKLFF. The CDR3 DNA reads TGTGCCAGCAGTTGGACAGGCCCTCGCGATGAAAAACTGTTTTTT.